One TCR beta chain is described in this entry. Its antigen is not known. PCR employed 60 Vbeta and 13 Jbeta primers. TCRdb keeps only in-frame clones here, not all; method: immunoSEQ multiplex PCR. The sample has 130,000 or so clones; about 8.5% are singletons. The V and J ends lost 4 bases and 3 bases respectively, with 9 bases between them. The CDR3 sequence is 13 residues long. Per germline, CDR1 LNHDA and CDR2 SQIVND (reference sequence). This entry is derived from a study of cytomegalovirus exposure and HLA in healthy donors. Overall study results and limits: Analyzed later, most CMV-associated TCR beta chains appeared HLA-restricted. A later analysis found common viral pathogens apparently linked to several of the most significant clusters. A prior analysis recorded that most TCR beta V segments were productive about 87% or about 30% of the time.

This TCR derives from a man aged 40-55 years in good health and CMV-seronegative. This chain links TRBV19 with TRBJ1-1; D ambiguous. The sequencing sample was made of PBMCs. The CDR3 loop is CASSTDKHTEAFF. CDR3 nucleotides: TGTGCCAGTAGTACCGACAAACACACTGAAGCTTTCTTT.